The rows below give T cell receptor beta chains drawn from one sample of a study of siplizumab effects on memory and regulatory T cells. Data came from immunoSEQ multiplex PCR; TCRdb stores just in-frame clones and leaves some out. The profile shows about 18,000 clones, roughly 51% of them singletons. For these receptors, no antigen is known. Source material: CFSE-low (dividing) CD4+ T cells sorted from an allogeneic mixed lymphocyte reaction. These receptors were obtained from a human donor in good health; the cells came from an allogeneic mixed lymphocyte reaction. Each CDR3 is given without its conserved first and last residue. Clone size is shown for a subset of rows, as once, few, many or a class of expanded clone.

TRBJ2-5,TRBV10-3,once,ASTRTGQGGETQY
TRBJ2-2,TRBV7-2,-,ASSLMGTATGELF
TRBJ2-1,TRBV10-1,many,ASSGGNGQYNEQF
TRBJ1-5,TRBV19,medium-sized,ASSMDVEQPQH
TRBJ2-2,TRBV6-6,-,ASQYDGNTGELF
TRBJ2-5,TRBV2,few,ASSKVRAGQSTQETQY
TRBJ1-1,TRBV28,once,ASSFRAFEAF
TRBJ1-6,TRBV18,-,ASSPPGEAYNSPLH
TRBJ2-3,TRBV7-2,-,ASTPPGGGLPDTQY
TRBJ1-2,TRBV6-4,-,ASSAAQGALGYT
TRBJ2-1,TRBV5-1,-,ASIQLAGVAGEQF
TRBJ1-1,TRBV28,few,ASTPGDRVNTEAF
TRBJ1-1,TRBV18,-,ASSPISLNTEAF
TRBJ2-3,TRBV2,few,ASSPRTSTDTQY
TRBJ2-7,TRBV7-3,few,ASSLTAGPYEQY
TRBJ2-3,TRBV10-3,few,ASSPPDTDTQY
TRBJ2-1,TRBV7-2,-,ASSLLGTGIVEQF
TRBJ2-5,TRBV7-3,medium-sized,ASSFSREETQY
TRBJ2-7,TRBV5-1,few,ASSLAGIGAEQY
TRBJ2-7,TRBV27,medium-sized,ASSTLAGTYEQY
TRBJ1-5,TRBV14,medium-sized,ASSQDLGQPQH
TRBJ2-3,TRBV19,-,ASSITGGQDTQY
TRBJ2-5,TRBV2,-,ASSKGQGETQY
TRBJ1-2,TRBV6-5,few,ASRLSGGYGYT
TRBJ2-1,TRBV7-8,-,ASSLIGGSYNEQF
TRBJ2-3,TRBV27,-,ASSSERGGLADTQY
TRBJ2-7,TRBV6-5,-,ASSHAGGAEEQY
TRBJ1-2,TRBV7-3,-,ASSSLGGLDGYT
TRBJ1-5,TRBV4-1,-,ASSPRQGGEPQH
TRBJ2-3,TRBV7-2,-,ASSLDGSGGDTQY
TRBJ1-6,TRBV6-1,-,ASSSQGGHSPLH
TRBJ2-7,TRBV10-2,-,ATHTGGSYEQY
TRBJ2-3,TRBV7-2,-,ASSHLGAGVTDTQY